Below, 32 T cell receptor beta chains from the same sample are listed, as sequenced in a study of T cells in Graves' hyperthyroidism and ophthalmopathy. Researchers amplified the TCR beta CDR3 regions from RNA transcripts. The primer set for the first-round RT-PCR of the TCR CDR3 was HTBI. TCRdb fed the multiplex PCR reads into MiXCR, producing one record per CDR3 protein. The profile covers 600,000 to 750,000 distinct CDR3 sequences, with approximately 15% appearing a single time and around 15% taken by the ten largest. Sequencing was done on a sample of blood. The origin of the receptors is a man aged 45-65 years with Graves' hyperthyroidism.

The rearrangement joins TRBV6-5 to TRBJ2-5, with D perhaps TRBD2 (5 bases). The V gene's germline CDR1 is MNHEY and CDR2 SVGAGI. The CDR3 contains 13 residues. V lost 2 bases and J 5 bases, leaving 9 bases between the germline ends. In nucleotides, the CDR3 is TGTGCCAGCAGTTACGGGGAGTACGAGACCCAGTACTTC. It encodes CASSYGEYETQYF.

The chain joins TRBV29-1 to TRBJ2-1; 8 bases line up with TRBD2. V shed 7 bases, J shed 10 bases, and the junction held 12 bases outside the gene matches. Germline V lookup: CDR1 SQVTM, CDR2 ANQGSEA. The length of the CDR3 is 13 residues. The CDR3 spells CSGTGGITVEQFF. CDR3 DNA sequence: TGCAGCGGAACGGGGGGGATCACGGTGGAGCAGTTCTTC.

This clonotype was detected a few times. The chain combines TRBV14 with TRBJ2-7; TRBD2 matches 12 bases. The length of the CDR3 is 15 residues. Germline V gene data show CDR1 as SGHDN and CDR2 as FVKESK. Trimming at V came to 4 bases and at J to 6 bases, leaving 7 bases not matched to a gene. This CDR3 reads CASSPRLAGVFEQYF. CDR3 DNA: TGTGCCAGCAGCCCCCGACTAGCGGGAGTGTTCGAGCAGTACTTC.

This clonotype was detected ten times or more. J is TRBJ2-1 and V is TRBV27; 8 bases match TRBD2. V trimming: 6 bases; J trimming: 12 bases; junction bases outside the gene matches: 4. The CDR3 has 11 residues. The germline CDR1 and CDR2 sequences are MNHEY and SMNVEV (reference sequence). CDR3 sequence reads: CASRAGAWQFF. CDR3 DNA: TGTGCCAGCAGAGCGGGAGCTTGGCAGTTCTTC.

For this clonotype: A much larger clone differs from this one at a single base, so this may be a read error. The chain has TRBV28 and TRBJ2-7, with 9 nucleotides matching TRBD2. Germline CDR1 reads MDHEN; CDR2 reads SYDVKM. CDR3 length: 16 amino acids. The J segment lost 0 bases and the V segment lost 5 bases, leaving 8 bases of the junction unmatched. CDR3 DNA sequence: TGTGCCAGCAGTCCTTTGGGTAGCGGGAGCTCCTACGAGCAGTACGTC. Translating it yields CASSPLGSGSSYEQYV.

This clonotype has a handful of counts. The chain links TRBV7-9 to TRBJ1-1; no firm D call. The germline V gene encodes CDR1 SEHNR and CDR2 FQNEAQ (reference sequence). The V end lost 1 base, the J end lost 8 bases, and 11 bases lay between the germline ends. The CDR3 has 13 amino acids. The CDR3 spells CASSLVELEEAFF. The CDR3 DNA reads as TGTGCCAGCAGCTTAGTAGAATTGGAAGAAGCTTTCTTT.

In this sample, this clonotype turned up many times. The J gene is TRBJ1-1, the V gene TRBV27, with a possible D match to TRBD1 (6 bases). The germline CDR1 and CDR2 sequences are MNHEY and SMNVEV (reference sequence). This CDR3 region has 14 residues. V gave up 0 bases and J gave up 5 bases, with 10 bases separating them. CDR3 in DNA: TGTGCCAGCAGTTTATCGCAGACAGGTACTGAAGCTTTCTTT. Translation gives CASSLSQTGTEAFF.

This clonotype was recorded at least ten times. CDR3: CASSRPGLRVTDTQYF. CDR3 DNA: TGTGCCAGCAGCCGACCGGGACTGAGGGTCACAGATACGCAGTATTTT. This chain connects TRBV28 to TRBJ2-3; D possibly corresponds to TRBD2 (6 bases). Germline CDR1 reads MDHEN; CDR2 reads SYDVKM. V was cut by 6 bases and J by 2 bases, with 18 bases left in between. The CDR3 extends over 16 amino acids.

This clonotype occurred many times. The V gene is TRBV28, the J gene TRBJ1-4, with D possibly TRBD1 on 5 matching bases. The CDR3 runs 14 residues. Trimming stripped 8 bases from V and 5 bases from J, with 15 bases between. CDR1 MDHEN and CDR2 SYDVKM come from the germline V gene. CDR3: CASLRGVRNEKLFF. In DNA form, the CDR3 reads TGTGCCAGCCTGAGGGGCGTTCGAAATGAAAAACTGTTTTTT.

The chain couples TRBV30 to TRBJ2-7; D is unclear. V was trimmed by 4 bases and J by 7 bases, leaving 20 bases between them. Germline lookup yields CDR1 GTSNPN and CDR2 SVGIG (reference sequence). The CDR3 length is 14 residues. This chain's CDR3 is CAWTIPGRSGEQYF. The CDR3 nucleotides read TGTGCCTGGACTATACCCGGGCGGTCAGGTGAGCAGTACTTC.

This chain connects TRBV7-2 to TRBJ1-4, with a possible D match to TRBD1 (5 bases). Trimming removed 5 bases from V and 8 bases from J, with 12 bases in between. The CDR3 covers 13 residues. Germline assignment: CDR1 SGHTA and CDR2 FQGNSA. The CDR3 loop reads CASSTGQREKLFF. CDR3 in DNA: TGTGCCAGCAGCACCGGACAAAGGGAAAAACTGTTTTTT.

This chain joins TRBV5-1 and TRBJ1-1; TRBD1 is a possible D gene (5 bases). The germline V and J ends were trimmed by 4 bases and 7 bases, with 14 bases remaining between them. CDR3 length equals 13 residues. In germline, CDR1 is SGHRS, CDR2 YFSETQ. Written as DNA, the CDR3 is TGCGCCAGCAGCGGGGACGGCTTACTTGAAGCTTTCTTT. This translates into CASSGDGLLEAFF.

The chain carries TRBV4-3 and TRBJ2-2; 14 bases match TRBD2. CDR1 and CDR2 from the germline V gene are LGHNA and YSLEER. The J segment lost 1 base and the V segment lost 0 bases, leaving 4 bases of the junction unmatched. The CDR3 is 19 amino acids. Written as DNA, the CDR3 is TGCGCCAGCAGCCAAGAGGGACTAGCGGGAGTTCTGAACACCGGGGAGCTGTTTTTT. It yields the protein CASSQEGLAGVLNTGELFF.

The chain joins TRBV10-3 to TRBJ2-7; the D gene is possibly TRBD2 (5 bases). Germline CDR1 is ENHRY and CDR2 is SYGVKD. Trimming left V 8 bases short and J 1 base short, with 9 bases between. The CDR3 consists of 12 residues. The CDR3 DNA sequence: TGTGCCATCGCGGAGGAGTCCTACGAGCAGTACTTC. Its translation is CAIAEESYEQYF.

The chain has TRBV29-1 and TRBJ2-1; 14 bases map to TRBD2. V gave up 4 bases and J gave up 9 bases; unmatched junction bases: 5. This CDR3 comprises 14 residues. Germline V CDR1 and CDR2: SQVTM, ANQGSEA. CDR3 coding DNA: TGCAGCGTTGGCGGGACTAGCGGGAGTACTGAGCAGTTCTTC. This gives the protein CSVGGTSGSTEQFF.

This clonotype came up a few times. The chain couples TRBV9 to TRBJ2-7; 7 nucleotides line up with TRBD2. CDR1 is SGDLS and CDR2 is YYNGEE in the germline V gene. Unmatched junction bases numbered 13, after V lost 3 bases and J lost 7 bases. This CDR3 has 15 residues. The CDR3 is CASSAARNGAGEQYF. For the CDR3, the DNA is TGTGCCAGCAGCGCCGCTCGGAATGGAGCGGGGGAGCAGTACTTC.

J is TRBJ2-1 and V is TRBV19; D might be TRBD1 (5 bases). Trimming left V 5 bases short and J 6 bases short, with 17 bases between. Germline V gene data show CDR1 as LNHDA and CDR2 as SQIVND (reference sequence). The CDR3 has 15 residues. The CDR3 bases are TGTGCCAGTAGTGAAACAGGAGAGGTGGCCAATGAGCAGTTCTTC. It specifies CASSETGEVANEQFF.

In its sample, this clonotype was seen many times. CDR3 region: CASSLTGGGGETQYF. For the CDR3, the DNA is TGTGCCAGCAGCCTGACCGGGGGCGGAGGAGAGACCCAGTACTTC. The rearrangement uses TRBV7-8 and TRBJ2-5, with D perhaps assigned TRBD1 or TRBD2 (6 bases each). This CDR3 has 15 amino acids. Germline V gene lookup returns CDR1 SGHVS and CDR2 FQNEAQ. The V gene lost 5 bases and the J gene lost 4 bases, with 17 bases spanning the gap.

This clonotype turned up a few times. The chain's CDR3 is CSVSGLAGGYSYEQYF. CDR3 nucleotides: TGCAGCGTTTCAGGACTAGCGGGAGGGTACTCCTACGAGCAGTACTTC. This chain joins TRBV29-1 and TRBJ2-7; 15 bases are shared with TRBD2. Germline V gene data show CDR1 as SQVTM and CDR2 as ANQGSEA. V shed 5 bases, J shed 0 bases, and the junction held 5 bases outside the gene matches. This CDR3 is 16 amino acids long.

This clonotype was recorded many times. The J gene is TRBJ2-2, the V gene TRBV12-3 or TRBV12-4; D is undetermined. The CDR3 has 12 amino acids. Between the trimmed V and J ends, which lost 4 bases and 2 bases, there was a span of 2 bases. This CDR3 reads CASSYNTGELFF. The CDR3 DNA is TGTGCCAGCAGTTATAACACCGGGGAGCTGTTTTTT.

The chain is built from TRBV6-1 and TRBJ2-1; D may be TRBD2 (7 bases). The germline V gene has CDR1 MNHNS and CDR2 SASEGT. This CDR3 is 14 amino acids long. Deletions cut 6 bases from V and 9 bases from J, with 18 bases between. The DNA for the CDR3 is TGTGCCAGCAGCTTCAAATGGGGGGGCGCTGAGCAGTTCTTC. Amino acid sequence: CASSFKWGGAEQFF.

This clonotype was seen at least ten times. The chain joins TRBV2 to TRBJ2-1, with 7 bases lining up with TRBD2. V shed 2 bases and J 8 bases; nucleotides not matched to a gene: 15. Germline loops: CDR1 SNHLY, CDR2 FYNNEI. The CDR3 covers 17 residues. CDR3 sequence: CASSELVGRGSSHEQFF. CDR3 bases: TGTGCCAGCAGTGAATTGGTCGGTCGCGGGAGTTCCCATGAGCAGTTCTTC.

This clonotype showed up many times. This rearrangement joins TRBV7-2 to TRBJ1-3; 7 positions match TRBD1. V was pared by 5 bases and J by 4 bases, with 8 bases of the junction left unmatched. CDR3 size: 15 residues. Germline CDR1 is SGHTA and CDR2 is FQGNSA. The DNA for the CDR3 is TGTGCCAGCAGCCTCCTACAGGGGCCCGGAAACACCATATATTTT. Its protein product is CASSLLQGPGNTIYF.

The gene calls are TRBV5-1 and TRBJ2-2, with no clear D. The CDR3 runs 17 residues. From germline, CDR1 is SGHRS and CDR2 YFSETQ. The ends were cut back, 4 bases at V and 4 bases at J, with 20 bases in the middle. Here the CDR3 DNA reads TGCGCCAGCAGCCTCGGCAGAACCCGACTCGCCACCGGGGAGCTGTTTTTT. As protein: CASSLGRTRLATGELFF.

Comment on this clonotype: A much larger clone sits a single nucleotide away, making a read error possible. The V call is TRBV10-3, the J call TRBJ1-1; 10 nucleotides agree with TRBD1. Germline lookup yields CDR1 ENHRY and CDR2 SYGVKD. The CDR3 contains 13 residues. The CDR3 region is CTTLDRGYTEAFF. CDR3 nucleotides: TGTACCACCTTGGACAGGGGGTACACTGAAGCTTTCTTT.

This chain joins TRBV5-1 and TRBJ2-2, with 7 bases matching TRBD2. The germline V gene encodes CDR1 SGHRS and CDR2 YFSETQ. V lost 4 bases and J lost 0; bases outside the gene matches: 6. This CDR3 contains 16 residues. The DNA of the CDR3 is TGCGCCAGCAGCCGAGTAACTAGCGCGAACACCGGGGAGCTGTTTTTT. This translates into CASSRVTSANTGELFF.

In its sample, this clonotype was seen many times. The chain links TRBV12-3 or TRBV12-4 to TRBJ2-2; the match to TRBD2 covers 14 bases. Germline trimming cut 5 bases from V and 3 bases from J; bases unmatched to any gene: 5. This CDR3 is built from 17 residues. CDR3 amino acids: CASSGTSGSVDTGELFF. The CDR3 nucleotides are TGTGCCAGCAGTGGGACTAGCGGGAGTGTGGACACCGGGGAGCTGTTTTTT.

At least ten counts were recorded for this clonotype. This chain links TRBV24-1 with TRBJ2-3; 8 nucleotides match TRBD1. The germline CDR1 and CDR2 sequences are KGHDR and SFDVKD. J was trimmed by 4 bases and V by 9 bases; bases with no gene match: 11. The CDR3 sequence is 15 residues long. CDR3 nucleotides: TGTGCCACCGGGGAGGACAGGGTTGGTGCAGATACGCAGTATTTT. Its translation is CATGEDRVGADTQYF.

This clonotype was counted at least ten times. The chain recombines TRBV7-9 with TRBJ2-7; 11 bases are a match to TRBD2. V dropped 5 bases and J dropped 2; count of bases not matched to a gene: 8. The CDR3 covers 16 residues. Germline loops: CDR1 SEHNR, CDR2 FQNEAQ (reference sequence). In nucleotides, the CDR3 is TGTGCCAGCAGCGCCCCAGTGGGACTAGCGGCCTACGAGCAGTACTTC. Its translation is CASSAPVGLAAYEQYF.

V is TRBV4-1 and J is TRBJ2-7; 8 bases are a match to TRBD1. CDR1 and CDR2 (germline): MGHRA, YSYEKL. With V trimmed by 2 bases and J by 2 bases, 8 bases remained unmatched. The CDR3 sequence is 16 residues long. The CDR3, as DNA: TGCGCCAGCAGCCAACAAAACAGGGGGAGGCCCTACGAGCAGTACTTC. Its protein product is CASSQQNRGRPYEQYF.

This clonotype was picked up many times. The rearrangement links TRBV2 to TRBJ2-3; no reliable D call. The germline V and J ends were trimmed by 7 bases and 0 bases, with 14 bases remaining between them. CDR1 is SNHLY, CDR2 FYNNEI, per germline. CDR3 length equals 15 residues. The CDR3 region has the DNA TGTGCCAGCACAGCAGGCTCCAGCAGCACAGATACGCAGTATTTT. This translates into CASTAGSSSTDTQYF.

Details on this clonotype: This could be a read error, since a much larger clone is one nucleotide away. The rearrangement uses TRBV18 and TRBJ1-4; D gene ambiguous. Looked up from germline, CDR1 is KGHSH and CDR2 is LQKENI. Trimming left V 10 bases short and J 3 bases short, with 15 bases between. The CDR3 length is 14 residues. This chain's CDR3 is CAIRTGGPNEKLFF. The CDR3 DNA is TGTGCCATCCGGACGGGCGGTCCTAATGAAAAACTGTTTTTT.